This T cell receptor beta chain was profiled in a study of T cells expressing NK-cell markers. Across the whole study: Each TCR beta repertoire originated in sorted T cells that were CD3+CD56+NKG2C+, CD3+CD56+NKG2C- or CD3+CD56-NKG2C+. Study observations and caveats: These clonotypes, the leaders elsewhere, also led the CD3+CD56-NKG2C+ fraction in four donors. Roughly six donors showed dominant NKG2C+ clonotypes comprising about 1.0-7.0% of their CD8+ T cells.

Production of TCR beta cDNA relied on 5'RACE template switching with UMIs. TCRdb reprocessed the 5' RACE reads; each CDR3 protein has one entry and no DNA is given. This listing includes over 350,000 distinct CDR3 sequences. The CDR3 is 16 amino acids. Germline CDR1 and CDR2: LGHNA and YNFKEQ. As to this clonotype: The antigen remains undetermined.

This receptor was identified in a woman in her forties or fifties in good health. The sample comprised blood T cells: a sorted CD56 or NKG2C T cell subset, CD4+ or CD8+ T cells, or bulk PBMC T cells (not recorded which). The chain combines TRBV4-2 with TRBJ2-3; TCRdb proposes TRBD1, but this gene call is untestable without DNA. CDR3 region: CASSQEGDPSTDTQYF.